The 5 T cell receptor beta chains below all came from one sample that was sequenced in a study of shared clonotypes between healthy human individuals. The table came from immunoSEQ multiplex PCR; TCRdb's copy has only in-frame clones and leaves some out. The sample records fewer than 1.4 million clones, 78% being singletons. Sequencing was done on a sample of memory CD4+ T cells from PBMCs. The subset here: CD45RA-negative fraction. The receptors stem from a man between 18 and 35 years old in good health. Some clones in this sample may be carry-over from other donors' samples.

The chain uses TRBV18 and TRBJ2-7; 10 nucleotides line up with TRBD2. The CDR3 contains 14 residues. Losses at the gene ends were 6 bases for V and 6 bases for J; bases not matched to a gene: 8. CDR1 and CDR2 (germline): KGHSH, LQKENI. The CDR3 protein is CASSSGASGSEQYF. CDR3 DNA sequence: TGTGCCAGCTCTTCTGGGGCTAGCGGGAGCGAGCAGTACTTC.

J is TRBJ2-7 and V is TRBV19; TRBD2 matches 9 bases. CDR3 length equals 14 residues. V lost 8 bases to trimming and J lost 2 bases; unmatched junction nucleotides: 7. Germline assignment: CDR1 LNHDA and CDR2 SQIVND (reference sequence). CDR3 in amino acids: CASGSSGIPYEQYF. CDR3 DNA: TGTGCCAGTGGTTCTAGCGGGATCCCCTACGAGCAGTACTTC.

J is TRBJ2-7 and V is TRBV19; 10 bases are shared with TRBD1. Losses at the gene ends were 5 bases for V and 7 bases for J; bases not matched to a gene: 11. This CDR3 contains 15 residues. CDR1 and CDR2 (germline): LNHDA, SQIVND (reference sequence). As DNA, the CDR3 is TGTGCCAGTAGTGGCCGGGACAGGGGTGATGGGGAGCAGTACTTC. It specifies CASSGRDRGDGEQYF.

This chain connects TRBV11-2 to TRBJ2-1; possible D gene TRBD2, 5 bases. The germline CDR1 and CDR2 sequences are SGHAT and FQNNGV. The CDR3 spans 16 residues. Trimming shortened V by 5 bases and J by 6 bases, and 20 bases separated the two germline ends. CDR3 sequence: CASSPKLAGARNEQFF. CDR3 nucleotide sequence: TGTGCCAGCAGCCCGAAGTTGGCGGGCGCCCGCAATGAGCAGTTCTTC.

Only one count was recorded for this clone. The chain recombines TRBV7-3 with TRBJ2-2; D remains unclear. The CDR3 covers 12 residues. CDR1 is SGHTA, CDR2 FQGTGA, per germline. V shed 5 bases and J shed 6 bases, with 7 bases lying between them. The CDR3 sequence: CASSLKSGELFF. In DNA, the CDR3 is TGTGCCAGCAGCCTCAAATCCGGGGAGCTGTTTTTT.